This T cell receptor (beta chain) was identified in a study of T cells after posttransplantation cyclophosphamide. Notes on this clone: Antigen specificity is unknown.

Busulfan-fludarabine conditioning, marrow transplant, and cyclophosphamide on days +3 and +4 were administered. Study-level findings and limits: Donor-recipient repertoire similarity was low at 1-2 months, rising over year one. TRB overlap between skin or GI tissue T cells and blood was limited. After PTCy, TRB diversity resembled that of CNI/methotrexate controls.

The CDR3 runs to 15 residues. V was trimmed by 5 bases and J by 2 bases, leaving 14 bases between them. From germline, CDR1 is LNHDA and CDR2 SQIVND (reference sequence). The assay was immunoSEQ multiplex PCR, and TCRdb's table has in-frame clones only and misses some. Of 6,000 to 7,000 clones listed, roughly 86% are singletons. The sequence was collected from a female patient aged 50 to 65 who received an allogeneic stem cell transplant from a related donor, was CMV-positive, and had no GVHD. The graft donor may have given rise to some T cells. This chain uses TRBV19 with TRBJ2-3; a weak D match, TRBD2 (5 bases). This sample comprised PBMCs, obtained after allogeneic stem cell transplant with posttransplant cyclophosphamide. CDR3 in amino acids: CASSLIASPTDTQYF. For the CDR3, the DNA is TGTGCCAGTAGTTTAATCGCTAGCCCCACAGATACGCAGTATTTT.